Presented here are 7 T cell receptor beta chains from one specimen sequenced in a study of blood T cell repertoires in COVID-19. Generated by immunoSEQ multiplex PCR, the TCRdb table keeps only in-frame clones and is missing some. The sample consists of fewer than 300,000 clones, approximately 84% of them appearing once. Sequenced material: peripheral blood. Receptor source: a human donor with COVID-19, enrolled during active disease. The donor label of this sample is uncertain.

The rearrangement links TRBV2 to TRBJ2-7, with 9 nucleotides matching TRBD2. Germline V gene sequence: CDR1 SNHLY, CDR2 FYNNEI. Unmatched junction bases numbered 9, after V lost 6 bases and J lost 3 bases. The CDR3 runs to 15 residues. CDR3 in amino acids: CASSDEAGGGYEQYF. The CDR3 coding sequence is TGTGCCAGCAGCGATGAAGCGGGAGGTGGCTACGAGCAGTACTTC.

CDR3 bases: TGTGCCAGCAGTTTGAAGGAGCATACGCAGTATTTT. Translating gives CASSLKEHTQYF. This chain links TRBV12-3 or TRBV12-4 with TRBJ2-3; D is ambiguous. CDR3 size: 12 residues. V shed 3 bases and J shed 7 bases, with 8 bases lying between them.

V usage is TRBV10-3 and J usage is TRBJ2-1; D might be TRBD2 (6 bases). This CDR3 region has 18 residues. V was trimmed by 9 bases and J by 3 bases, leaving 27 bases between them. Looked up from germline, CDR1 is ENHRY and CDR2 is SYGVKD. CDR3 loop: CAIRSAGAKDGGYNEQFF. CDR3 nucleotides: TGTGCCATTCGGTCGGCGGGCGCCAAAGACGGGGGCTACAATGAGCAGTTCTTC.

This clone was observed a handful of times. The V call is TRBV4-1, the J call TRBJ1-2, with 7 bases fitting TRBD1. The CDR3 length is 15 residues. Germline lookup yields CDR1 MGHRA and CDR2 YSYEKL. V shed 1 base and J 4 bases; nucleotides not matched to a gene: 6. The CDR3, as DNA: TGCGCCAGCAGCCAAGGGGACAGTTCCTTCTATGGCTACACCTTC. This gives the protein CASSQGDSSFYGYTF.

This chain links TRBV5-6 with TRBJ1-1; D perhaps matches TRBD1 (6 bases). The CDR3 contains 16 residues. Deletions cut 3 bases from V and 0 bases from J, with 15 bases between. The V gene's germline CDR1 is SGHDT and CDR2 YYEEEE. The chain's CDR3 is CASSWGQGAMNTEAFF. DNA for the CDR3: TGTGCCAGCAGCTGGGGGCAGGGAGCCATGAACACTGAAGCTTTCTTT.

CDR3 amino acids: CASSLTSNTYEQYF. CDR3 nucleotides: TGTGCCAGCAGTCTTACTAGCAATACCTACGAGCAGTACTTC. The rearrangement joins TRBV28 to TRBJ2-7, with TRBD2 as a possible D gene (6 bases). Germline V lookup: CDR1 MDHEN, CDR2 SYDVKM. The V and J ends lost 5 bases and 2 bases respectively, with 13 bases between them. The CDR3 is 14 residues long.

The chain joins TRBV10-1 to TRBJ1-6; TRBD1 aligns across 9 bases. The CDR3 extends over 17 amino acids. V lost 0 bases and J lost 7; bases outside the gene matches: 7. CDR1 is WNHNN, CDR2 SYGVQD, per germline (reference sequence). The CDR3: CASSESTGQGSNSPLHF. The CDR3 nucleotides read TGCGCCAGCAGTGAGTCGACGGGACAGGGATCCAATTCACCCCTCCACTTT.